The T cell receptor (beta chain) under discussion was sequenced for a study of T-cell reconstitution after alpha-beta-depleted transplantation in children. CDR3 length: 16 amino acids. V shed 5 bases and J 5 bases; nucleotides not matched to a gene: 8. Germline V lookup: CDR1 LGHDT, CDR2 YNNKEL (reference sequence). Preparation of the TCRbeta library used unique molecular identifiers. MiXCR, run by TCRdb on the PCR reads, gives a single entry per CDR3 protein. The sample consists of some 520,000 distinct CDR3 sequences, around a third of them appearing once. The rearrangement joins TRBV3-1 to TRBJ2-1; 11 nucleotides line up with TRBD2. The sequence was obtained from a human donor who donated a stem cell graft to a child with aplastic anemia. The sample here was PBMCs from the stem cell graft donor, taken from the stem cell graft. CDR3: CASSAPGTSGHNEQFF. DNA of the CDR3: TGTGCCAGCAGCGCACCCGGGACTAGCGGACACAATGAGCAGTTCTTC.